Included here is one T cell receptor (beta chain) sequence, with context. What this receptor recognizes is not known. There are no base qualities to consult, and no much larger clone falls within one base. RNA was extracted using the RNeasy kit, and about 0.5 to 1 ug of the RNA was reverse transcribed with random hexamers. The immunoSEQ multiplex PCR assay, which covers 54 Vbeta and 13 Jbeta segments, was used to amplify TCR beta CDR3 regions. To correct PCR amplification bias, a synthetic template baseline was used for both primer optimization and computational correction. For the original study's pipeline: Reads were annotated to V, D and J genes according to IMGT and were analyzed with immunoSEQ Analyzer, with only productive sequences retained. Clonality was calculated as one minus the Shannon entropy normalized by log2 of the number of productive unique sequences. For each patient and control, public and private clones were evaluated within the 100 most prevalent clones. Clones were defined as Susac-specific if absent from the healthy and MS cohorts, from 1052 published viral clones and from other ImmuneACCESS disease sequences. TCRdb cleaned the public reads at Q25 with fastp, built clones with MiXCR and kept in-frame beta chains. For every CDR3 protein sequence, its rows merge into one entry that carries the most common genes and DNA. The V and J calls and clone size come from TCRdb's table, not from the authors' own analysis. This sample holds roughly 28,000 distinct CDR3 sequences; around 94% were observed only once. Around 0.27% of the sample belongs to the ten largest clones.

This sample is drawn from a study of CD8 T cells in Susac syndrome (dated by TCRdb to about 2019). For context, the study as a whole: Repertoire sequencing was used to test whether CD8+ T cell activation and differentiation in Susac syndrome was antigen driven. Clonality of the CD8+ T cell repertoire was compared between over 10 healthy donors, roughly 14 Susac syndrome patients and fewer than 16 multiple sclerosis patients.

Beyond this particular receptor, the publication reports: The TCR sequencing and HLA analysis was acknowledged to have included a relatively small number of individuals.

Peripheral blood CD8+ and CD4+ T cells from healthy donors, Susac syndrome patients and multiple sclerosis patients were profiled by high-throughput TCR beta sequencing. Healthy donors were included as age- and sex-matched controls. CD8+ TEMRA cells were enriched by FACS, while bulk CD8+ and CD4+ T cells were purified by magnetic negative isolation. Blood was drawn into EDTA tubes, processed within 24 hours, and PBMCs were isolated by density gradient centrifugation. PBMCs intended for TCR sequencing were cryopreserved in liquid nitrogen and thawed later in a water bath at 37 degrees C. A purity of at least 90% was achieved for sorted or isolated CD4+, CD8+ and CD8+ TEMRA cells. The junction shows trimming of 5 bases on V and 5 bases on J, plus 18 bases between the germline ends. CDR1 and CDR2 are drawn from the germline V gene: SGHAT, FQNNGV. The CDR3 numbers 15 residues from cysteine through phenylalanine. Just the 45-base CDR3 DNA is kept, in frame starting at base 1.

The sample consisted of CD8+ T cells from PBMCs. This sequence was found in a human donor in good health. The V gene is TRBV11-2 and the J gene is TRBJ1-1; no confident D gene assignment can be made. The DNA sequence follows: TGTGCCAGCAGCACTCCATATCTCCGAGGGACTGAAGCTTTCTTT. Its protein product is CASSTPYLRGTEAFF.